One and the same sample provided the 9 T cell receptor beta chains below, sequenced in a study of blood T cells in healthy people across ages. The second PCR ran 7 to 11 cycles with a sample-barcoded 5' primer and J-beta primers. TCRdb independently ran MiXCR on the 5' RACE reads; one entry per CDR3 protein. The table includes 550,000 to 750,000 distinct CDR3 sequences, roughly 21% detected once. Sample: blood. The source is a man aged 70 or older in good health.

This clonotype was counted only a few times. The chain couples TRBV7-8 to TRBJ2-5, with 8 bases lining up with TRBD2. The end of the DNA fits TRBJ2-1 better, so the J call may be wrong. CDR1 SGHVS and CDR2 FQNEAQ come from the germline V gene. This CDR3 contains 14 residues. CDR3 nucleotides: TGTGCCAGCAGCGCCGGGACTAGTAAGAATGAGCAGTTCTTC. It codes for CASSAGTSKNEQFF.

The rearrangement joins TRBV20-1 to TRBJ2-5; possible D gene TRBD2, 7 bases. The end of the DNA is better explained by TRBJ2-1, so the J call may be wrong. The germline gives CDR1 DFQATT, CDR2 SNEGSKA (reference sequence). The CDR3 runs 15 residues. CDR3 sequence: CSAWEWGGLGNEQFF. The CDR3 DNA reads as TGCAGTGCCTGGGAGTGGGGGGGCCTGGGGAATGAGCAGTTCTTC.

The sample holds many counts of this clonotype. The junction and the germline gene differ at one end; a read error may be behind it. CDR3 residues: CASSEGARTGELFF. As DNA, the CDR3 is TGTGCCAGCAGCGAAGGGGCACGCACCGGGGAGCTGTTTTTT. V gene TRBV2 combines with J gene TRBJ2-2; D might be TRBD1 (5 bases). The germline gives CDR1 SNHLY, CDR2 FYNNEI. The CDR3 covers 14 residues.

This clonotype was recorded a few times. A much larger clone differs from this one at a single base, so this may be a read error. The CDR3 is CASNLPAAYNEQFF. As DNA, the CDR3 is TGTGCCAGCAATTTACCCGCAGCCTACAATGAGCAGTTCTTC. V usage is TRBV27 and J usage is TRBJ2-1; D is unclear. The CDR3 is 14 residues long. Looked up from germline, CDR1 is MNHEY and CDR2 is SMNVEV (reference sequence).

A few counts support this clonotype. The chain employs TRBV7-9 and TRBJ2-3; D unresolved. Trimming took off 2 bases at V and 4 bases at J, with 7 bases between the two ends. This CDR3 region has 13 residues. Looked up from germline, CDR1 is SEHNR and CDR2 is FQNEAQ (reference sequence). The CDR3 DNA is TGTGCCAGCAGCTTACCGGCCGCAGATACGCAGTATTTT. Amino acid sequence: CASSLPAADTQYF. Together with reference TRBV7-9 and TRBJ2-3, the CDR3 gives the full variable domain: DTGVSQNPRHKITKRGQNVTFRCDPISEHNRLYWYRQTLGQGPEFLTYFQNEAQLEKSRLLSDRFSAERPKGSFSTLEIQRTEQGDSAMYLCASSLPAADTQYFGPGTRLTVL.

The chain combines TRBV21-1 with TRBJ2-5; the D call in the table, TRBD1, was not verified against the DNA. The J call may be mistaken, given a closer DNA end match to TRBJ2-1. TRBV21-1 is classified as a pseudogene. The length of the CDR3 is 16 residues. In nucleotides, the CDR3 is TGTGCCAGCAACCCCGGACAGGGAGTTTCCTACAATGAGCAGTTCTTC. Translated: CASNPGQGVSYNEQFF.

This rearrangement joins TRBV20-1 to TRBJ1-1, with D possibly TRBD1 on 5 matching bases. This CDR3 has 15 amino acids. Germline assignment: CDR1 DFQATT and CDR2 SNEGSKA (reference sequence). The CDR3 sequence: CSFLRVNRMNTEAFF. The CDR3 DNA follows: TGCAGCTTCCTCCGAGTTAACAGGATGAACACTGAAGCTTTCTTT.

This clonotype was observed a handful of times. This rearrangement joins TRBV20-1 to TRBJ2-7; no clear D gene. Trimming took 6 bases from V and 5 from J, leaving 17 bases between them. The length of the CDR3 is 13 residues. The germline gives CDR1 DFQATT, CDR2 SNEGSKA (reference sequence). CDR3 sequence (DNA): TGCAGTGCGCAGCTGGGGTCTGTTCACGAGCAGTACTTC. Encoded protein: CSAQLGSVHEQYF.

The chain carries TRBV12-3 or TRBV12-4 and TRBJ2-5; TRBD1 matches 11 bases. TRBJ2-1 explains the end of the DNA better; the J call may be wrong. The CDR3 length is 16 residues. DNA of the CDR3: TGTGCCAGCAGCTTCGGACAGGGGGCGAGCTACAATGAGCAGTTCTTC. Translated, it gives CASSFGQGASYNEQFF.